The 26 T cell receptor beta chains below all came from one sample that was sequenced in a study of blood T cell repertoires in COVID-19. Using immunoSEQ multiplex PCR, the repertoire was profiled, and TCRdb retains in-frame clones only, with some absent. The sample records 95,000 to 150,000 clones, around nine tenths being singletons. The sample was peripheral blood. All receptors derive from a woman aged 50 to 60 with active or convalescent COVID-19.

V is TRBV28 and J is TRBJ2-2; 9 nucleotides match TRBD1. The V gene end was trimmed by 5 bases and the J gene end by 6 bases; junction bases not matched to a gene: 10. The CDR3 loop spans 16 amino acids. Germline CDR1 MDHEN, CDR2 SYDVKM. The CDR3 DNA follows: TGTGCCAGCAGTCCTTCCGGGACAGGGCGGTCCGGGGAGCTGTTTTTT. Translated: CASSPSGTGRSGELFF.

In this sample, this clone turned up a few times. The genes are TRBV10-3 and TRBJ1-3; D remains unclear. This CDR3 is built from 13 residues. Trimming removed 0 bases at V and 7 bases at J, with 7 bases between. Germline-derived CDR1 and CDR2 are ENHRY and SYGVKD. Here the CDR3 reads CAISESSSNTIYF. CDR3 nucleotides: TGTGCCATCAGTGAGTCGAGTAGTAACACCATATATTTT.

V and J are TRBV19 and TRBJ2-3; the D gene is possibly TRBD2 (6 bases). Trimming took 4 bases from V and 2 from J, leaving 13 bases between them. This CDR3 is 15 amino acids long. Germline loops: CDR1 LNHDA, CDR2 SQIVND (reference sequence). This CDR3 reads CASSKLAEPTDTQYF. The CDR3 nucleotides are TGTGCCAGTAGTAAATTAGCGGAACCCACAGATACGCAGTATTTT.

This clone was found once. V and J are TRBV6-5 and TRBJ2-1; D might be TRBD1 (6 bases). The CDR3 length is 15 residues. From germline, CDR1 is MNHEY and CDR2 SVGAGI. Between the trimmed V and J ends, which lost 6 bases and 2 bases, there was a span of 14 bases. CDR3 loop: CASSQQRQAYNEQFF. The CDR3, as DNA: TGTGCCAGCAGCCAACAGAGACAGGCCTACAATGAGCAGTTCTTC.

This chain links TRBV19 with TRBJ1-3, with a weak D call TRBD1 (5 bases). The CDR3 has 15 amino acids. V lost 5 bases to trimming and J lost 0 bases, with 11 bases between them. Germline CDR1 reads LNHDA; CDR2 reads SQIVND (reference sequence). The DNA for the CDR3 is TGTGCCAGTAGTGGACGGGGGTTCTCTGGAAACACCATATATTTT. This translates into CASSGRGFSGNTIYF.

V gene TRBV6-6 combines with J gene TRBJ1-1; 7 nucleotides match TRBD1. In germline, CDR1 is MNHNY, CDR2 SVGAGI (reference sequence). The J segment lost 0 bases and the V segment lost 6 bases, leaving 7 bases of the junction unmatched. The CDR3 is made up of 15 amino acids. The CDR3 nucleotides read TGTGCCAGCAGCCGACTGACAGGGTTGAACACTGAAGCTTTCTTT. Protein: CASSRLTGLNTEAFF.

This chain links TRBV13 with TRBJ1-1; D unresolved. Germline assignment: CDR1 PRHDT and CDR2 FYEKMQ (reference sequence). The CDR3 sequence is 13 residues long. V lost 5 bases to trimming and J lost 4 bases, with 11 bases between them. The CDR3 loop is CASSAGEGTEAFF. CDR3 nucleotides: TGTGCCAGCAGCGCCGGGGAAGGCACTGAAGCTTTCTTT. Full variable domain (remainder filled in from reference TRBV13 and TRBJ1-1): AAGVIQSPRHLIKEKRETATLKCYPIPRHDTVYWYQQGPGQDPQFLISFYEKMQSDKGSIPDRFSAQQFSDYHSELNMSSLELGDSALYFCASSAGEGTEAFFGQGTRLTVV.

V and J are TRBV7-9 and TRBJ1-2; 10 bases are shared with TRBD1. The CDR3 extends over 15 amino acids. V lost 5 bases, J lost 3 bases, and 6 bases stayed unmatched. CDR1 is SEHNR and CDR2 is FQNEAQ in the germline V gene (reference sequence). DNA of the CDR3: TGTGCCAGCAGCCGGATCGGGACAGGGGACTATGGCTACACCTTC. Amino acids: CASSRIGTGDYGYTF. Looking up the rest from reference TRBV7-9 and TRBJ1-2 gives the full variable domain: DTGVSQNPRHKITKRGQNVTFRCDPISEHNRLYWYRQTLGQGPEFLTYFQNEAQLEKSRLLSDRFSAERPKGSFSTLEIQRTEQGDSAMYLCASSRIGTGDYGYTFGSGTRLTVV.

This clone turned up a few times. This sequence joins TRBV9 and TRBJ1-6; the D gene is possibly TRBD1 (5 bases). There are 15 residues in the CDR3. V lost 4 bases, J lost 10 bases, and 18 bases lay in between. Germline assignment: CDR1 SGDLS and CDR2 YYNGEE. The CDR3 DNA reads TGTGCCAGCAGCCCCTCCCCGGGGGTGAGCTCACCCCTCCACTTT. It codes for CASSPSPGVSSPLHF. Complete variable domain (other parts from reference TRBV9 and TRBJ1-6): DSGVTQTPKHLITATGQRVTLRCSPRSGDLSVYWYQQSLDQGLQFLIQYYNGEERAKGNILERFSAQQFPDLHSELNLSSLELGDSALYFCASSPSPGVSSPLHFGNGTRLTVT.

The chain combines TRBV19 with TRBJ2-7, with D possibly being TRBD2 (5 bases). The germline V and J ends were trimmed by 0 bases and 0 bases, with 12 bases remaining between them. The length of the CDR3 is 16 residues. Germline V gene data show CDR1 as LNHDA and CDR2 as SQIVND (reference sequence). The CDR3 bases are TGTGCCAGTAGTATAGAAGAGGGTCCCTCCTCCTACGAGCAGTACTTC. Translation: CASSIEEGPSSYEQYF.

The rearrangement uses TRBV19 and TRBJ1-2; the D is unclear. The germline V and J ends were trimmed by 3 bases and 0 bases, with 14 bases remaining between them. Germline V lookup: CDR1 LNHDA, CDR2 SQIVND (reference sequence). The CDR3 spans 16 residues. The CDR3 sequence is CASSIGQAIANYGYTF. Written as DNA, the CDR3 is TGTGCCAGTAGTATCGGCCAGGCGATAGCTAACTATGGCTACACCTTC. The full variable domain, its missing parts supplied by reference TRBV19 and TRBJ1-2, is DGGITQSPKYLFRKEGQNVTLSCEQNLNHDAMYWYRQDPGQGLRLIYYSQIVNDFQKGDIAEGYSVSREKKESFPLTVTSAQKNPTAFYLCASSIGQAIANYGYTFGSGTRLTVV.

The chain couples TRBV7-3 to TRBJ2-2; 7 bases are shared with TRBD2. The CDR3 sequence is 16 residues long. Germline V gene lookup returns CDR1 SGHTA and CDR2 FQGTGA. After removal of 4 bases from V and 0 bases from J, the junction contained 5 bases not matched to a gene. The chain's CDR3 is CASSSLGRPNTGELFF. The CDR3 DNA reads TGTGCCAGCAGCTCCCTCGGGAGGCCGAACACCGGGGAGCTGTTTTTT.

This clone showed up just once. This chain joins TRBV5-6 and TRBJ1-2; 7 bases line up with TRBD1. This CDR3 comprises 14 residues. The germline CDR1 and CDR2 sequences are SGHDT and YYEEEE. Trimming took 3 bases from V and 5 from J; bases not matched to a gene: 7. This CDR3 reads CASSWFRDSYGYTF. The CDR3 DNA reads TGTGCCAGCAGCTGGTTCCGGGACAGTTATGGCTACACCTTC.

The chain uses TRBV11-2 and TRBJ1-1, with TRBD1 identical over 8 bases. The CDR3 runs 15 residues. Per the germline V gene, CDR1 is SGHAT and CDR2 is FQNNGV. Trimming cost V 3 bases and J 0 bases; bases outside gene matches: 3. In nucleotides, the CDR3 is TGTGCCAGCAGCTTGGGGGACAGGTTGAACACTGAAGCTTTCTTT. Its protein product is CASSLGDRLNTEAFF.

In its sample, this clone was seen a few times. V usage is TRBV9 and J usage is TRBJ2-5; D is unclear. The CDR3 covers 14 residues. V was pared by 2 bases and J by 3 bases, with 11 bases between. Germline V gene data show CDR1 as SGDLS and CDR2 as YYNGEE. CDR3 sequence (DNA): TGTGCCAGCAGCGTGGAGTCCAGTGAAGAGACCCAGTACTTC. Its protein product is CASSVESSEETQYF.

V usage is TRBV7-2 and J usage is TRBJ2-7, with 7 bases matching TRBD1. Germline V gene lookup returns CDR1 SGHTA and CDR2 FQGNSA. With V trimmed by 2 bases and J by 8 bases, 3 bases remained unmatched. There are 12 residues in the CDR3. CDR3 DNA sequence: TGTGCCAGCAGCTTACGACAGGGTAAGCAGTACTTC. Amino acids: CASSLRQGKQYF. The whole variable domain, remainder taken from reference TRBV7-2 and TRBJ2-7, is GAGVSQSPSNKVTEKGKDVELRCDPISGHTALYWYRQSLGQGLEFLIYFQGNSAPDKSGLPSDRFSAERTGGSVSTLTIQRTQQEDSAVYLCASSLRQGKQYFGPGTRLTVT.

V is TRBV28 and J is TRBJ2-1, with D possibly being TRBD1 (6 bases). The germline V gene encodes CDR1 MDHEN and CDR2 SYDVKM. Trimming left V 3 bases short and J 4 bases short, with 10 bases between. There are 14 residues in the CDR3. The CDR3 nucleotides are TGTGCCAGCAGTTTTTGGCAGGGGTACAATGAGCAGTTCTTC. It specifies CASSFWQGYNEQFF.

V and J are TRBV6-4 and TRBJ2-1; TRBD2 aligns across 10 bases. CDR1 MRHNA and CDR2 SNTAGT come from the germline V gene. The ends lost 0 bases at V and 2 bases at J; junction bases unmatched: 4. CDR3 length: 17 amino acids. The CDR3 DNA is TGTGCCAGCAGTGACTCGTCTAGCGGGAGTCCCTACAATGAGCAGTTCTTC. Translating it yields CASSDSSSGSPYNEQFF.

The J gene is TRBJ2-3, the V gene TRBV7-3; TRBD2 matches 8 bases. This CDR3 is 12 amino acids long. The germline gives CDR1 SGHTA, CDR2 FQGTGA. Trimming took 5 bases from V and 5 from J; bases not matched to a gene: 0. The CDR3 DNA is TGTGCCAGCAGCCGGGGGGGAGATACGCAGTATTTT. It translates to CASSRGGDTQYF.

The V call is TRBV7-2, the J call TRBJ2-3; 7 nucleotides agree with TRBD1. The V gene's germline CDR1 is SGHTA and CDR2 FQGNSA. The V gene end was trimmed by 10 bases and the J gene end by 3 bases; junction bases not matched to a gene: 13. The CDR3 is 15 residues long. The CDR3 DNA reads TGTGCCAACAGAAGACAGGGAGCTTCGACAGATACGCAGTATTTT. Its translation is CANRRQGASTDTQYF.

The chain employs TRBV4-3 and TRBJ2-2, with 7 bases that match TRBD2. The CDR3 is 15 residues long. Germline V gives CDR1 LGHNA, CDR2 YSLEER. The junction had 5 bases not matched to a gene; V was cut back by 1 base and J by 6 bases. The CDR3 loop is CASSQGLALAGELFF. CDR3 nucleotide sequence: TGCGCCAGCAGCCAAGGACTAGCTCTGGCCGGGGAGCTGTTTTTT.

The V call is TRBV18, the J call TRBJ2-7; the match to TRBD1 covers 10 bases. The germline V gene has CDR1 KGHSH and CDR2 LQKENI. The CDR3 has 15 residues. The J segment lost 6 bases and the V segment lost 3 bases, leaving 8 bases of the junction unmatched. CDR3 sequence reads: CASSPWTGGYGEQYF. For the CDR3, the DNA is TGTGCCAGCTCACCTTGGACAGGGGGGTACGGCGAGCAGTACTTC.

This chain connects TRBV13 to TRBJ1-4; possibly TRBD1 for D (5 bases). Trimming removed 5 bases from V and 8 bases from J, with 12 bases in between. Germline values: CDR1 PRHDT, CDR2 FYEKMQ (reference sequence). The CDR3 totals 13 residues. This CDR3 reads CASSLRQREKLFF. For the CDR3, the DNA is TGTGCCAGCAGCCTCCGACAGAGAGAAAAACTGTTTTTT.

The CDR3 sequence is CASSLLGGNSPLHF. The CDR3 DNA is TGTGCCAGCAGTTTATTGGGAGGTAATTCACCCCTCCACTTT. This chain uses TRBV28 with TRBJ1-6; D is unresolved. The V and J ends lost 1 base and 6 bases respectively, with 7 bases between them. Germline V gene lookup returns CDR1 MDHEN and CDR2 SYDVKM. This CDR3 region has 14 residues.

CDR3 in DNA: TGTGCCAGCAGCGTGGGCCCTAGGGGTGAAACGCAGTATTTT. Translation gives CASSVGPRGETQYF. V and J are TRBV11-2 and TRBJ2-3; weak D call: TRBD1 (5 bases). Germline values: CDR1 SGHAT, CDR2 FQNNGV. V shed 5 bases and J shed 9 bases, with 18 bases lying between them. CDR3 length: 14 amino acids.

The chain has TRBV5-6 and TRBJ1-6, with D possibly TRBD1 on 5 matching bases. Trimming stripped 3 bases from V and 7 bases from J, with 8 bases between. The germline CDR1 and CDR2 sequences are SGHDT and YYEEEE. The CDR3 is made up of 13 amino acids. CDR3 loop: CASSSNRNSPLHF. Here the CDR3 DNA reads TGTGCCAGCAGCTCGAACAGGAATTCACCCCTCCACTTT.